The 32 T cell receptor beta chains below were found in one sample sequenced in a study of blood T cells in healthy people across ages. The authors ran a second PCR of about 7 to 11 cycles using a sample-barcoded 5' primer and a J-beta primer mix. TCRdb fed the 5' RACE reads into MiXCR, producing one record per CDR3 protein. The data contain 760,000 or so distinct CDR3 sequences, approximately 25% of them seen just once; the ten biggest clones take up 9.4%. The same sample was also studied in work on T cells of mothers and their children.

Sequencing used blood. The receptors come from a boy aged 10-17 years in good health.

Of note for this clonotype: One junction end disagrees with the germline gene, perhaps due to a read error. V usage is TRBV5-1 and J usage is TRBJ2-5, with D possibly TRBD1 on 5 matching bases. Judging by the DNA end, TRBJ2-1 fits better; the J call may be wrong. The V gene's germline CDR1 is SGHRS and CDR2 YFSETQ. The CDR3 length is 16 residues. CDR3 amino acids: CANSLERNQGLNEQFF. Written as DNA, the CDR3 is TGCGCCAACAGCTTGGAACGAAATCAGGGTCTGAATGAGCAGTTCTTC.

This clonotype was detected a few times. The chain employs TRBV7-3 and TRBJ2-5; 9 bases line up with TRBD2. Losses at the gene ends were 8 bases for V and 5 bases for J; bases not matched to a gene: 12. This CDR3 is built from 15 residues. Germline-derived CDR1 and CDR2 are SGHTA and FQGTGA. In DNA form, the CDR3 reads TGTGCCAGCGCGAGAGCGGGGGGTGGGCTGGAGACCCAGTACTTC. Protein sequence: CASARAGGGLETQYF.

This clonotype was seen a handful of times. The chain uses TRBV12-3 or TRBV12-4 and TRBJ2-1; the D call may be TRBD1 or TRBD2 (6 bases each). This CDR3 comprises 16 residues. Deletions cut 2 bases from V and 4 bases from J, with 15 bases between. CDR3 amino acids: CASSLYSGAGYNEQFF. CDR3 in DNA: TGTGCCAGCAGTTTATATTCGGGGGCCGGGTACAATGAGCAGTTCTTC.

About this clonotype: One end of the junction is discordant with germline, which a read error may explain. V is TRBV7-3 and J is TRBJ2-1, with D maybe TRBD2 (5 bases). Germline CDR1 is SGHTA and CDR2 is FQGTGA. The length of the CDR3 is 17 residues. The chain's CDR3 is CAGSSPEGGSSYNEQFF. The CDR3, as DNA: TGTGCCGGCAGCTCCCCTGAGGGCGGTAGCTCCTACAATGAGCAGTTCTTC.

This clonotype was seen a few times. This chain joins TRBV10-3 and TRBJ2-7; TRBD1 might be the D (6 bases). Germline-derived CDR1 and CDR2 are ENHRY and SYGVKD. This CDR3 has 12 amino acids. Trimming left V 7 bases short and J 1 base short, with 8 bases between. CDR3 sequence: CAITGDSYEQYF. As DNA, the CDR3 is TGTGCCATCACAGGGGATTCCTACGAGCAGTACTTC.

This chain connects TRBV12-3 or TRBV12-4 to TRBJ2-1; 15 nucleotides line up with TRBD2. The J call may be in error: the DNA end matches TRBJ2-7 better. The CDR3 consists of 16 residues. CDR3 coding DNA: TGTGCCAGCAGTGGACTAGCGGGAGGGCCCCGTTTCGAGCAGTACTTC. This codes for CASSGLAGGPRFEQYF.

This clonotype was observed a few times. This CDR3 reads CSVEKGLAGNEQYF. CDR3 in DNA: TGCAGCGTTGAGAAGGGGTTGGCAGGGAACGAGCAGTACTTC. The chain carries TRBV29-1 and TRBJ2-7; D may be TRBD1 (5 bases). Looked up from germline, CDR1 is SQVTM and CDR2 is ANQGSEA. The CDR3 is 14 amino acids. V lost 3 bases and J 5 bases, leaving 17 bases between the germline ends.

The table lists this clonotype with a few counts. The chain has TRBV27 and TRBJ2-7; TRBD2 agrees at 10 bases. Trimming took 7 bases from V and 3 from J; bases not matched to a gene: 6. CDR1 is MNHEY, CDR2 SMNVEV, per germline (reference sequence). CDR3 length: 14 residues. CDR3 protein: CASTTLAGDYEQYF. The DNA of the CDR3 is TGTGCCAGCACTACTCTAGCGGGAGACTACGAGCAGTACTTC.

The chain recombines TRBV12-3 or TRBV12-4 with TRBJ1-4; D is unresolved. V shed 6 bases and J shed 0 bases, with 8 bases lying between them. There are 14 residues in the CDR3. The CDR3 coding sequence is TGTGCCAGCAGAACCGTAGCAACTAATGAAAAACTGTTTTTT. The encoded protein is CASRTVATNEKLFF.

This clonotype was seen a handful of times. The chain recombines TRBV5-6 with TRBJ2-3, with D perhaps matching TRBD2 (6 bases). The CDR3 sequence is 16 residues long. Germline CDR1 is SGHDT and CDR2 is YYEEEE. Trimming left V 4 bases short and J 0 bases short, with 15 bases between. The DNA for the CDR3 is TGTGCCAGCAGCCCTCGAATTGCGGGGAGCACAGATACGCAGTATTTT. The encoded protein is CASSPRIAGSTDTQYF.

This chain links TRBV6-2 or TRBV6-3 with TRBJ2-5; tentative D call: TRBD2 (6 bases). V lost 5 bases and J 4 bases, leaving 14 bases between the germline ends. The CDR3 has 14 amino acids. The germline gives CDR1 MNHEY, CDR2 SVGEGT. CDR3 coding DNA: TGTGCCAGCAGTGCCGGGACTTTCGGAGAGACCCAGTACTTC. Encoded protein: CASSAGTFGETQYF.

The V gene is TRBV6-2 or TRBV6-3, the J gene TRBJ1-5, with D hard to call. Between the trimmed V and J ends, which lost 4 bases and 4 bases, there was a span of 11 bases. The CDR3 sequence is 14 residues long. Looked up from germline, CDR1 is MNHEY and CDR2 is SVGEGT. The CDR3 DNA reads as TGTGCCAGCAGTTCGACAACTGTAAATCAGCCCCAGCATTTT. It translates to CASSSTTVNQPQHF.

This clonotype was seen more than once but under ten times. The gene calls are TRBV7-6 and TRBJ1-6, with 7 bases lining up with TRBD1. The junction had 8 bases not matched to a gene; V was cut back by 3 bases and J by 0 bases. The CDR3 is made up of 18 amino acids. CDR1 SGHVS and CDR2 FNYEAQ come from the germline V gene. CDR3 sequence (DNA): TGTGCCAGCAGCTTGACCCAGGGGGAGGCCTCCTATAATTCACCCCTCCACTTT. As protein: CASSLTQGEASYNSPLHF.

The chain couples TRBV29-1 to TRBJ1-2; no firm D call. V lost 3 bases and J lost 3, with 2 bases in between. In germline, CDR1 is SQVTM, CDR2 ANQGSEA. The CDR3 contains 10 residues. The CDR3: CSVEYYGYTF. The DNA for the CDR3 is TGCAGCGTTGAGTACTATGGCTACACCTTC.

Note on this clonotype: The junction does not match germline at one end; this may be a read error. The rearrangement links TRBV12-3 or TRBV12-4 to TRBJ2-7; D may be TRBD1 (6 bases). This CDR3 has 13 amino acids. DNA of the CDR3: TGTGCCAGCAGTCCGAGTCTAAACACGGACAGCGTATTC. This sequence encodes CASSPSLNTDSVF.

The table lists this clonotype with a few counts. The chain employs TRBV29-1 and TRBJ2-2, with 12 bases aligning to TRBD1. The CDR3 is 14 residues long. Germline V gives CDR1 SQVTM, CDR2 ANQGSEA. The ends lost 6 bases at V and 5 bases at J; junction bases unmatched: 4. CDR3 sequence (DNA): TGCAGCGTGGGACAGGGGGCGGTTACCGGGGAGCTGTTTTTT. This gives the protein CSVGQGAVTGELFF.

The chain is built from TRBV6-1 and TRBJ2-7; 7 bases are a match to TRBD1. Germline CDR1 and CDR2: MNHNS and SASEGT. J lost 0 bases, V lost 5 bases, and 7 bases had no gene match. The CDR3 loop spans 15 amino acids. CDR3 sequence reads: CASSQQGSRSYEQYF. The CDR3 DNA is TGTGCCAGCAGTCAACAGGGGTCTCGCTCCTACGAGCAGTACTTC.

This clonotype was observed a few times. The rearrangement uses TRBV5-6 and TRBJ2-7; 7 bases match TRBD2. Trimming cost V 1 base and J 6 bases; bases outside gene matches: 4. The V gene's germline CDR1 is SGHDT and CDR2 YYEEEE. The CDR3 runs to 13 residues. As DNA, the CDR3 is TGTGCCAGCAGCTTGCGACTAGCCTCCGAGCAGTACTTC. This translates into CASSLRLASEQYF. Full variable domain (rest looked up from reference TRBV5-6 and TRBJ2-7): DAGVTQSPTHLIKTRGQQVTLRCSPKSGHDTVSWYQQALGQGPQFIFQYYEEEERQRGNFPDRFSGHQFPNYSSELNVNALLLGDSALYLCASSLRLASEQYFGPGTRLTVT.

The rearrangement uses TRBV7-9 and TRBJ2-1; the D gene is possibly TRBD2 (6 bases). Germline V lookup: CDR1 SEHNR, CDR2 FQNEAQ (reference sequence). V was shortened by 4 bases and J by 6 bases, with 16 bases between the two germline ends. This CDR3 spans 15 amino acids. The CDR3 DNA sequence: TGTGCCAGCAGCTACCGGGACTCTCCGGGCAATGAGCAGTTCTTC. The encoded protein is CASSYRDSPGNEQFF.

The sample holds a few counts of this clonotype. V and J are TRBV9 and TRBJ2-7, with D hard to call. Trimming pared 4 bases from V and 4 bases from J, leaving 18 bases between. This CDR3 contains 15 residues. Germline values: CDR1 SGDLS, CDR2 YYNGEE. CDR3 loop: CASSLTVDQTYEQYF. CDR3 DNA: TGTGCCAGCAGCCTTACGGTGGATCAGACTTACGAGCAGTACTTC.

The gene calls are TRBV6-2 or TRBV6-3 and TRBJ1-4; 7 bases match TRBD1. V lost 7 bases, J lost 9 bases, and 8 bases stayed unmatched. The CDR3 length is 13 residues. Germline assignment: CDR1 MNHEY and CDR2 SVGEGT. CDR3 sequence (DNA): TGTGCCAGCACCACTATGGGACAGCAAAAACTGTTTTTT. Its protein product is CASTTMGQQKLFF.

This clonotype was counted a few times. J is TRBJ2-3 and V is TRBV29-1; 10 bases map to TRBD2. V was clipped by 1 base and J by 0 bases; unmatched bases: 4. The germline V gene has CDR1 SQVTM and CDR2 ANQGSEA. The CDR3 is 16 residues long. CDR3 DNA: TGCAGCGTTGAAGGTGGGACTAGCGCTAGCACAGATACGCAGTATTTT. Its protein product is CSVEGGTSASTDTQYF.

V usage is TRBV6-2 or TRBV6-3 and J usage is TRBJ1-1; 8 nucleotides match TRBD1. Germline-derived CDR1 and CDR2 are MNHEY and SVGEGT. This CDR3 has 14 residues. The V segment lost 6 bases and the J segment 3 bases; nucleotides outside the gene matches: 6. This CDR3 is CASSLTTGDTEAFF. As DNA, the CDR3 is TGTGCCAGCAGCCTAACGACAGGGGACACTGAAGCTTTCTTT.

This clonotype was seen more than once but under ten times. V usage is TRBV5-1 and J usage is TRBJ1-6, with D possibly matching TRBD1 (5 bases). V was cut by 0 bases and J by 9 bases, with 10 bases left in between. There are 14 residues in the CDR3. CDR1 is SGHRS, CDR2 YFSETQ, per germline. This chain's CDR3 is CASSLAGRGSPLHF. CDR3 DNA: TGCGCCAGCAGCTTGGCAGGGAGGGGTTCACCCCTCCACTTT.

The genes are TRBV6-5 and TRBJ2-1; 7 positions match TRBD1. The CDR3 extends over 13 amino acids. Looked up from germline, CDR1 is MNHEY and CDR2 is SVGAGI. V dropped 7 bases and J dropped 6; count of bases not matched to a gene: 6. CDR3 in DNA: TGTGCCAGCACCCGGGACAGCACCAATGAGCAGTTCTTC. This gives the protein CASTRDSTNEQFF.

This clonotype occurred many times. This chain's CDR3 is CSVVSVSRGETQYF. CDR3 sequence (DNA): TGCAGCGTTGTTTCAGTGTCGAGGGGGGAGACCCAGTACTTC. This chain connects TRBV29-1 to TRBJ2-5; possible D gene TRBD1, 6 bases. This CDR3 contains 14 residues. V shed 4 bases and J shed 5 bases, with 17 bases lying between them. Per the germline V gene, CDR1 is SQVTM and CDR2 is ANQGSEA.

This sequence joins TRBV29-1 and TRBJ2-2; D gene uncertain. The CDR3 has 12 amino acids. Per the germline V gene, CDR1 is SQVTM and CDR2 is ANQGSEA. The germline V and J ends were trimmed by 5 bases and 5 bases, with 9 bases remaining between them. This chain's CDR3 is CSVSLRTGELFF. The CDR3 region has the DNA TGCAGCGTTTCCCTTCGAACCGGGGAGCTGTTTTTT.

The chain carries TRBV29-1 and TRBJ1-3; no firm D call. V was cut by 3 bases and J by 2 bases, with 5 bases left in between. In germline, CDR1 is SQVTM, CDR2 ANQGSEA. This CDR3 has 12 amino acids. CDR3 bases: TGCAGCGTTGAGGGGACTGGAAACACCATATATTTT. This translates into CSVEGTGNTIYF. The entire variable domain, with the rest obtained from reference TRBV29-1 and TRBJ1-3, is as follows: SAVISQKPSRDICQRGTSLTIQCQVDSQVTMMFWYRQQPGQSLTLIATANQGSEATYESGFVIDKFPISRPNLTFSTLTVSNMSPEDSSIYLCSVEGTGNTIYFGEGSWLTVV.

The gene calls are TRBV11-2 and TRBJ2-5; TRBD2 agrees at 8 bases. The CDR3 sequence is 14 residues long. The junction had 10 bases not matched to a gene; V was cut back by 7 bases and J by 6 bases. Germline-derived CDR1 and CDR2 are SGHAT and FQNNGV. CDR3 amino acids: CASTYGGVGKTQYF. The CDR3 coding sequence is TGTGCCAGCACCTACGGGGGGGTCGGAAAGACCCAGTACTTC.

This chain connects TRBV12-3 or TRBV12-4 to TRBJ2-5, with D hard to call. V was clipped by 6 bases and J by 2 bases, with 13 bases between them. This CDR3 comprises 14 residues. The chain's CDR3 is CASSVGQKQETQYF. The CDR3 bases are TGTGCCAGCAGCGTGGGTCAAAAACAAGAGACCCAGTACTTC.

This clonotype was seen a single time. This chain uses TRBV28 with TRBJ1-1; the match to TRBD1 covers 7 bases. J was trimmed by 7 bases and V by 5 bases; bases with no gene match: 7. The CDR3 spans 13 residues. CDR1 is MDHEN and CDR2 is SYDVKM in the germline V gene. Here the CDR3 reads CASSDREGGEAFF. The CDR3 bases are TGTGCCAGCAGTGACAGGGAAGGCGGTGAAGCTTTCTTT.

The chain couples TRBV24-1 to TRBJ2-7; no firm D call. The germline CDR1 and CDR2 sequences are KGHDR and SFDVKD. V was clipped by 4 bases and J by 6 bases, with 12 bases between them. CDR3 length: 13 residues. The CDR3 loop reads CATSDPVVGEQYF. The DNA for the CDR3 is TGTGCCACCAGTGACCCGGTGGTGGGCGAGCAGTACTTC.